This record looks at one TCR beta chain sequence and its context. This CDR3 has 13 residues. Germline loops: CDR1 MNHNY, CDR2 SVGAGI (reference sequence). The V and J ends lost 2 bases and 8 bases respectively, with 9 bases between them. The sample originates from a study of blood T cell repertoires in COVID-19. Adults between about 18 and 95 years of age took part from fewer than 30 US areas. The repertoire was sequenced with immunoSEQ multiplex PCR; TCRdb's copy has only in-frame clones and lacks some. This table has roughly 160,000 clones, roughly 84% appearing once. The clonotype comes from a woman between 55 and 75 years old who had recovered from COVID-19. The chain carries TRBV6-6 and TRBJ1-4, with D unresolved. Material for sequencing was PBMCs or T cells enriched from blood (not recorded which). This CDR3 reads CASSYSSEEKLFF. As DNA, the CDR3 is TGTGCCAGCAGTTACAGTTCTGAGGAAAAACTGTTTTTT.